This T cell receptor beta chain derives from a study of tissue T cells after allogeneic stem cell transplantation. Comment on this clone: Its antigen is unidentified. The gene symbols are mouse symbols. The read falls 1 residue short of the CDR3 end, and the missing part is taken from the germline J gene.

The V end was cut by 3 bases, the J end by 0 bases, with 7 bases between. The CDR3 sequence is 14 residues long. Germline V gene data show CDR1 as SGHND and CDR2 as FRSKSL. As for time point: mouse harvest day 7 after allogeneic transplant. The graft held 10^6 splenic CD5+ T cells and 10^7 T-cell-depleted bone marrow cells. Tissues came from B6→BALB/c major-mismatch GVHD mice at day 7 or 14. Study findings and constraints: Blood and spleen captured only part of the tissue TCR repertoire.

Some clones are missing from TCRdb's copy, which holds only in-frame ones; the method was immunoSEQ multiplex PCR. The sample includes 7,000 to 8,500 clones, about 50% seen only once; the top ten take around 12%. What was sequenced was lymph node tissue. The chain links TRBV15 to TRBJ2-4, with a weak D call TRBD1 (5 bases). This TCR was recovered from a female BALB/c mouse given C57BL/6 T cells with graft-versus-host disease after an allogeneic hematopoietic cell transplant. Incomplete CDR3 DNA: TGTGCCAGCAGTTTCACAGGCAGTCAAAACACCTTGTAC. Protein: CASSFTGSQNTLY. The entire CDR3 is CASSFTGSQNTLYF.